The 11 T cell receptor beta chains presented below share a single source sample, sequenced in a study of CD8 T cells in Susac syndrome. Random hexamers were used to reverse transcribe the RNA input (roughly 0.5 to 1 ug). TCRdb independently ran MiXCR on the immunoSEQ multiplex PCR reads; one entry per CDR3 protein. The sample carries 110,000 or so distinct CDR3 sequences, 94% recorded once. The specimen was CD4+ T cells from PBMCs. All receptors come from a human donor in good health.

The sample holds one count of this clonotype. The CDR3 sequence: CASSLTAGVGTDTQYF. CDR3 DNA: TGTGCCAGCAGCTTAACAGCGGGAGTTGGCACAGATACGCAGTATTTT. J is TRBJ2-3 and V is TRBV7-9; TRBD2 aligns across 8 bases. CDR3 size: 16 residues. J gave up 1 base and V 2 bases, and 5 bases lay outside the gene matches. From germline, CDR1 is SEHNR and CDR2 FQNEAQ (reference sequence).

The gene calls are TRBV20-1 and TRBJ2-1; D possibly corresponds to TRBD2 (5 bases). The germline gives CDR1 DFQATT, CDR2 SNEGSKA (reference sequence). This CDR3 has 14 amino acids. V was clipped by 0 bases and J by 6 bases, with 12 bases between them. CDR3 loop: CSAREGVTANEQFF. The CDR3 nucleotides are TGCAGTGCTAGAGAGGGAGTTACGGCCAATGAGCAGTTCTTC.

This clonotype was observed a single time. V and J are TRBV6-2 or TRBV6-3 and TRBJ2-4; 9 bases match TRBD2. This CDR3 has 17 amino acids. J gave up 10 bases and V 0 bases, and 13 bases lay outside the gene matches. CDR1 and CDR2 (germline): MNHEY, SVGEGT. CDR3 amino acids: CASSYSLGSGSEWIQYF. Here the CDR3 DNA reads TGTGCCAGCAGTTACTCCTTAGGTAGCGGGAGTGAATGGATTCAGTACTTC.

The chain couples TRBV4-3 to TRBJ2-2; 7 positions match TRBD1. The CDR3 extends over 17 amino acids. Germline values: CDR1 LGHNA, CDR2 YSLEER. V was pared by 1 base and J by 0 bases, with 5 bases of the junction left unmatched. As DNA, the CDR3 is TGCGCCAGCAGCCAAGTCCGTGGGACAGCGAACACCGGGGAGCTGTTTTTT. It specifies CASSQVRGTANTGELFF.

The chain joins TRBV12-3 or TRBV12-4 to TRBJ1-5; 7 bases align to TRBD1. The V gene end was trimmed by 5 bases and the J gene end by 5 bases; junction bases not matched to a gene: 6. This CDR3 is built from 14 residues. CDR3 protein: CASSKDRPDQPQHF. The CDR3, as DNA: TGTGCCAGCAGTAAGGACAGGCCTGATCAGCCCCAGCATTTT.

The chain couples TRBV28 to TRBJ2-5, with D possibly being TRBD1 (5 bases). The CDR3 consists of 18 residues. Trimming removed 2 bases from V and 4 bases from J, with 23 bases in between. In germline, CDR1 is MDHEN, CDR2 SYDVKM. The DNA of the CDR3 is TGTGCCAGCAGTTTAAGTCTTGCCGCGCTGGACATGGGAGAGACCCAGTACTTC. This codes for CASSLSLAALDMGETQYF.

The CDR3 here is CATSRTGYGYTF. In DNA, the CDR3 is TGTGCCACCAGCAGAACAGGCTATGGCTACACCTTC. The chain combines TRBV15 with TRBJ1-2, with a possible D match to TRBD1 (5 bases). This CDR3 is 12 amino acids long. Germline CDR1 LNHNV, CDR2 YYDKDF (reference sequence). The V gene lost 2 bases and the J gene lost 4 bases, with 5 bases spanning the gap.

This sequence joins TRBV25-1 and TRBJ2-2, with 10 bases lining up with TRBD2. The CDR3 has 16 residues. Trimming at V came to 1 base and at J to 6 bases, leaving 5 bases not matched to a gene. CDR1 is MGHDK, CDR2 SYGVNS, per germline. The chain's CDR3 is CASSESLAGAPGELFF. The CDR3 DNA follows: TGTGCCAGCAGTGAATCCCTAGCGGGAGCCCCCGGGGAGCTGTTTTTT. The whole variable domain, remainder taken from reference TRBV25-1 and TRBJ2-2, is EADIYQTPRYLVIGTGKKITLECSQTMGHDKMYWYQQDPGMELHLIHYSYGVNSTEKGDLSSESTVSRIRTEHFPLTLESARPSHTSQYLCASSESLAGAPGELFFGEGSRLTVL.

J is TRBJ2-3 and V is TRBV20-1, with 11 bases aligning to TRBD2. The CDR3 consists of 14 residues. Unmatched junction bases numbered 6, after V lost 5 bases and J lost 5 bases. Germline V lookup: CDR1 DFQATT, CDR2 SNEGSKA (reference sequence). In nucleotides, the CDR3 is TGCAGTGCTCCCCTAGCGGGAGGTCGAGATACGCAGTATTTT. Translation gives CSAPLAGGRDTQYF.

This chain uses TRBV29-1 with TRBJ2-5; no clear D gene. Looked up from germline, CDR1 is SQVTM and CDR2 is ANQGSEA. Deletions cut 7 bases from V and 2 bases from J, with 14 bases between. CDR3 length equals 13 residues. Here the CDR3 DNA reads TGCAGCGCTAGGACCGGGCCTCAAGAGACCCAGTACTTC. Translating gives CSARTGPQETQYF.

This clonotype came up once. A junction end diverges from the germline sequence, so it may reflect a read error. J is TRBJ1-3 and V is TRBV7-6; D unclear. CDR1 SGHVS and CDR2 FNYEAQ come from the germline V gene. The CDR3 sequence is 15 residues long. The CDR3 protein is CASSLSSGSGNTIYF. As DNA, the CDR3 is TGTGCCAGCAGCTTATCAAGTGGGTCTGGGAACACCATATATTTT. The whole variable domain, filled in from reference TRBV7-6 and TRBJ1-3, reads GAGVSQSPRYKVTKRGQDVALRCDPISGHVSLYWYRQALGQGPEFLTYFNYEAQQDKSGLPNDRFSAERPEGSISTLTIQRTEQRDSAMYRCASSLSSGSGNTIYFGEGSWLTVV.